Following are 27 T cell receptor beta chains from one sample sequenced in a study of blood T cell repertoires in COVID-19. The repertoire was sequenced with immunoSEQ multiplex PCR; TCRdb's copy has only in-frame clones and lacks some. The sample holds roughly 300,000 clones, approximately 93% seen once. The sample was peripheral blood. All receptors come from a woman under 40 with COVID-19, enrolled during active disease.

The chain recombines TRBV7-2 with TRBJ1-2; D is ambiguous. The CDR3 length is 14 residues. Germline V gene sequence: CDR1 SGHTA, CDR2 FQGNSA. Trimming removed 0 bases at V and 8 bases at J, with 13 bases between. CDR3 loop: CASSLAVSAVGYTF. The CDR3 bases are TGTGCCAGCAGCTTAGCTGTGAGCGCGGTGGGCTACACCTTC.

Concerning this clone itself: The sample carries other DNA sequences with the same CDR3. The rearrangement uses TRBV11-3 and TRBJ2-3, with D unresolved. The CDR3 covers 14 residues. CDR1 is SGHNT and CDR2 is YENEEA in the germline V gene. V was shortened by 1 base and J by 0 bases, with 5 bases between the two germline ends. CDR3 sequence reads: CASSLGASTDTQYF. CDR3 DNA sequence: TGTGCCAGCAGCTTAGGCGCTAGCACAGATACGCAGTATTTT.

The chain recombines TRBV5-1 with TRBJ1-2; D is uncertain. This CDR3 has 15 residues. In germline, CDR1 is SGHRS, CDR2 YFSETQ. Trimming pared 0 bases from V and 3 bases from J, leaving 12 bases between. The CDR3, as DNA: TGCGCCAGCAGCTTGGAACCGGGGTTAGACTATGGCTACACCTTC. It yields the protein CASSLEPGLDYGYTF.

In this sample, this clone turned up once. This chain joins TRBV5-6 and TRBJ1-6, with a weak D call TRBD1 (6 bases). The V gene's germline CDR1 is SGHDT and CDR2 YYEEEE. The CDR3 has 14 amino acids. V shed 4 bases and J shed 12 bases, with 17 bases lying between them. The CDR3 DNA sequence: TGTGCCAGCAGCCTATCGGGACATCTCATACCCCTCCACTTT. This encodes CASSLSGHLIPLHF.

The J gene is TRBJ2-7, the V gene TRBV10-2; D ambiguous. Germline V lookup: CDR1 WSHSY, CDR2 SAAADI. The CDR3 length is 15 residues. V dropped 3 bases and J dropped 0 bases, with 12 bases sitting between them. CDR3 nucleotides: TGCGCCAGCAGTGACCCAGATCAATTCTCCTACGAGCAGTACTTC. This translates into CASSDPDQFSYEQYF.

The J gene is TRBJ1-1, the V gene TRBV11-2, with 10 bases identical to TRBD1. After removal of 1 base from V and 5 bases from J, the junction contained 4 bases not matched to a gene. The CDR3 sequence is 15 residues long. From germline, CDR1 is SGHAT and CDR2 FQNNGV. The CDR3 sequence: CASSLAWTGGTEAFF. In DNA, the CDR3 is TGTGCCAGCAGCTTAGCATGGACAGGGGGAACTGAAGCTTTCTTT.

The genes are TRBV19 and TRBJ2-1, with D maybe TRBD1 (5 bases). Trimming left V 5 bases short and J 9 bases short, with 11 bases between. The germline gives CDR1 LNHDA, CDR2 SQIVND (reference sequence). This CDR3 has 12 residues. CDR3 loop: CASSPQGGEQFF. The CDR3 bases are TGTGCCAGTAGTCCTCAGGGCGGTGAGCAGTTCTTC.

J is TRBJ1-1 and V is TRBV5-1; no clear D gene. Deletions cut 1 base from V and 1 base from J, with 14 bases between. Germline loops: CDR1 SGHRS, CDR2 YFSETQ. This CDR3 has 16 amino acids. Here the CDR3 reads CASSLNVGGPNTEAFF. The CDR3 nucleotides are TGCGCCAGCAGCTTGAACGTCGGCGGCCCGAACACTGAAGCTTTCTTT.

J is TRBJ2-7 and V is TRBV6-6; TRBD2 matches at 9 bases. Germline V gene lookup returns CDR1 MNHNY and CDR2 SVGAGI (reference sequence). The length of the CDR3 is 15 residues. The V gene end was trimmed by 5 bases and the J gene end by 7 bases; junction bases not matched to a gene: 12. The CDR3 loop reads CASSSQAGGPVEQYF. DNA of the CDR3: TGTGCCAGCAGTAGTCAAGCGGGAGGTCCCGTTGAGCAGTACTTC.

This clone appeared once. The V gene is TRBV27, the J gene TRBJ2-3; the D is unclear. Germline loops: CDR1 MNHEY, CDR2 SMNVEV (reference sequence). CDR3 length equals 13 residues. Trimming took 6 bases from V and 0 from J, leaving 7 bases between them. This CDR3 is CASRPVSTDTQYF. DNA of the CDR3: TGTGCCAGCAGGCCGGTGAGCACAGATACGCAGTATTTT.

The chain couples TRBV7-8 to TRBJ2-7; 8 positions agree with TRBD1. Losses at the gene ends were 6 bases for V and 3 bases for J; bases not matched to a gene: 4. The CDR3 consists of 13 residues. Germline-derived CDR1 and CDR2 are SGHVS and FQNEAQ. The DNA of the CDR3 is TGTGCCAGCAGACCCGGGACAGGCTACGAGCAGTACTTC. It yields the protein CASRPGTGYEQYF.

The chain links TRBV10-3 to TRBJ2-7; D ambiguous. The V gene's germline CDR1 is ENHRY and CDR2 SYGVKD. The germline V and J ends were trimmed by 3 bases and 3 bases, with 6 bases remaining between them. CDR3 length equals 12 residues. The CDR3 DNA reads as TGTGCCATCAGTGACTCGGGCTACGAGCAGTACTTC. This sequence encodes CAISDSGYEQYF.

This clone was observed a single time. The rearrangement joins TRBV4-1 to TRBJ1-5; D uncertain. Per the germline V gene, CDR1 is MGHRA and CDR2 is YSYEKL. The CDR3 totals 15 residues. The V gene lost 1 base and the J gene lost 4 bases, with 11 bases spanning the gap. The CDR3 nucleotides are TGCGCCAGCAGCCAAGGTACTGGTGATAATCAGCCCCAGCATTTT. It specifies CASSQGTGDNQPQHF.

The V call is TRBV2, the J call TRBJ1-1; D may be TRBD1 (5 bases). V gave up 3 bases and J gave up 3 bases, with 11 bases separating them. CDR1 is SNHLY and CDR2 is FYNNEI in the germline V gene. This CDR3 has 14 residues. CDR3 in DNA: TGTGCCAGCAGTGACTGGGGGGGTGACACTGAAGCTTTCTTT. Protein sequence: CASSDWGGDTEAFF.

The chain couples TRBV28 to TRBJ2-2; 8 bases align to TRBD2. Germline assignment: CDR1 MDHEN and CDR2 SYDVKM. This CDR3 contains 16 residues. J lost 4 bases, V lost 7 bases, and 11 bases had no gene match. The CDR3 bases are TGTGCCAGCAAAAATCCGGGACTAGGACCCACCGGGGAGCTGTTTTTT. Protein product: CASKNPGLGPTGELFF.

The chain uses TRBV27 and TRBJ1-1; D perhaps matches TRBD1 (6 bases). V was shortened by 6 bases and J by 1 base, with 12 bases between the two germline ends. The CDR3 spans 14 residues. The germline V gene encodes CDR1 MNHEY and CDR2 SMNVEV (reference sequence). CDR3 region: CASRYSTGNTEAFF. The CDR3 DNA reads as TGTGCCAGCAGGTACTCGACAGGGAACACTGAAGCTTTCTTT.

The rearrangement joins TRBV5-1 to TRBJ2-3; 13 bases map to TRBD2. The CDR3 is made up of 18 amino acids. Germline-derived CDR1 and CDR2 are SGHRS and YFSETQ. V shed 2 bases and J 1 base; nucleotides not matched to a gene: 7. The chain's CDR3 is CASSFGLAGAYGTDTQYF. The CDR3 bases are TGCGCCAGCAGCTTCGGACTAGCGGGAGCGTACGGCACAGATACGCAGTATTTT.

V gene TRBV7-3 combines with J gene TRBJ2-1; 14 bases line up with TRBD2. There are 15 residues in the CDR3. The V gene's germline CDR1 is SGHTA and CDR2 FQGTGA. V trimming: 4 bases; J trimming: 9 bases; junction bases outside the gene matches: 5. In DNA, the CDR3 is TGTGCCAGCAGCTCCCGACTAGCGGGAGGGGGTGAGCAGTTCTTC. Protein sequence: CASSSRLAGGGEQFF.

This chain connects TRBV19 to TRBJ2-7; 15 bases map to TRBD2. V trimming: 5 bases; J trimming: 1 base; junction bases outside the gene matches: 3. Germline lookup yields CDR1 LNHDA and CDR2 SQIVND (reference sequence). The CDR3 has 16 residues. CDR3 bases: TGTGCCAGTAGTCTGGGACTAGCGGGAGGTTCCTACGAGCAGTACTTC. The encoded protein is CASSLGLAGGSYEQYF. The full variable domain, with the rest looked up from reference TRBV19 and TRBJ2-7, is DGGITQSPKYLFRKEGQNVTLSCEQNLNHDAMYWYRQDPGQGLRLIYYSQIVNDFQKGDIAEGYSVSREKKESFPLTVTSAQKNPTAFYLCASSLGLAGGSYEQYFGPGTRLTVT.

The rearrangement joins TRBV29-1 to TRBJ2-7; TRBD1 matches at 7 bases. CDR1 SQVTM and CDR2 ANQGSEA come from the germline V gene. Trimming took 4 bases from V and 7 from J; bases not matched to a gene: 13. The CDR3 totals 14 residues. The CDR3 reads CSVARGQRLGEQYF. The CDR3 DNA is TGCAGCGTTGCCCGGGGACAGCGTCTAGGGGAGCAGTACTTC.

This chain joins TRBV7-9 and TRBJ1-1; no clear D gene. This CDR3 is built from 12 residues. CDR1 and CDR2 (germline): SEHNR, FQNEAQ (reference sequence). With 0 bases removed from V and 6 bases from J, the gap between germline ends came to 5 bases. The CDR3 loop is CASSLAVSEAFF. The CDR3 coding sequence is TGTGCCAGCAGCTTAGCCGTTTCTGAAGCTTTCTTT.

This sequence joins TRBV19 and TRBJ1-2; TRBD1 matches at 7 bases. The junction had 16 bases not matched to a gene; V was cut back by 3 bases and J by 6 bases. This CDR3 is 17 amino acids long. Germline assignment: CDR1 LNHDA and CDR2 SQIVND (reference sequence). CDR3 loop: CASSILLLTGTINGYTF. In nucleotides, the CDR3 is TGTGCCAGTAGTATCCTGCTTCTGACAGGGACGATAAATGGCTACACCTTC.

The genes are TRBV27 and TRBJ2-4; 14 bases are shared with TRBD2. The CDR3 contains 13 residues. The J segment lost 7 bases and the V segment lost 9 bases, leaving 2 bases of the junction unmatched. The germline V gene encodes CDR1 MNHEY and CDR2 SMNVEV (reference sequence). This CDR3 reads CASGTSGSNIQYF. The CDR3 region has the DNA TGTGCCAGTGGGACTAGCGGGAGTAACATTCAGTACTTC.

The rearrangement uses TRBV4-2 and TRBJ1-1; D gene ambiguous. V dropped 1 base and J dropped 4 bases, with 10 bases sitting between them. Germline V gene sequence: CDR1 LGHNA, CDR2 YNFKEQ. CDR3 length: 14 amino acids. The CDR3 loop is CASSQVEGRTEAFF. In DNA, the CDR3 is TGTGCCAGCAGCCAAGTCGAGGGCCGCACTGAAGCTTTCTTT.

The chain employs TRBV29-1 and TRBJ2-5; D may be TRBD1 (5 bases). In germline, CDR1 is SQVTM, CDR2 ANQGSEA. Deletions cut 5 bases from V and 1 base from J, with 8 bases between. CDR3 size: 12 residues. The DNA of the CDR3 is TGCAGCGTTTCTGACAGCCAAGAGACCCAGTACTTC. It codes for CSVSDSQETQYF.

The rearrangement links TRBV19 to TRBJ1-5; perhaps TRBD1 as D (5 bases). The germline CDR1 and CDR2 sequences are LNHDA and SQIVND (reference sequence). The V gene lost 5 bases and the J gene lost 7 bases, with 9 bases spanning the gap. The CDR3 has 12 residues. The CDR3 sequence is CASSARQQPQHF. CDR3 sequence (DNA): TGTGCCAGTAGTGCCCGACAGCAGCCCCAGCATTTT. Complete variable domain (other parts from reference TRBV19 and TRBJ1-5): DGGITQSPKYLFRKEGQNVTLSCEQNLNHDAMYWYRQDPGQGLRLIYYSQIVNDFQKGDIAEGYSVSREKKESFPLTVTSAQKNPTAFYLCASSARQQPQHFGDGTRLSIL.

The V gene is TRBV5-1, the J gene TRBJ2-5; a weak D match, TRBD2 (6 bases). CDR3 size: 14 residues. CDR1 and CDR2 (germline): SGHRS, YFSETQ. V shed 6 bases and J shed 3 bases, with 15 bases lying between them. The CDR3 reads CASTWGTGEETQYF. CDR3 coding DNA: TGCGCCAGCACATGGGGCACGGGGGAAGAGACCCAGTACTTC.